The next 2 T cell receptor beta chains were all read from a single sample in a study of graft-versus-host responses after intestinal transplantation. Assay used: immunoSEQ multiplex PCR; TCRdb lists only in-frame clones, some missing. The sample shows approximately 20,000 clones, around 78% of them seen only once. Researchers processed graft tissue to release intraepithelial and lamina propria lymphocytes. Sequencing used ileum tissue, obtained 12 days after intestinal transplant. Receptors originate from a human patient who received an intestinal transplant, so some T cells may come from the graft donor.

The J gene is TRBJ1-1, the V gene TRBV7-9; D is uncertain. The length of the CDR3 is 13 residues. The germline V and J ends were trimmed by 1 base and 3 bases, with 6 bases remaining between them. Germline CDR1 is SEHNR and CDR2 is FQNEAQ (reference sequence). This CDR3 reads CASSLERDTEAFF. DNA of the CDR3: TGTGCCAGCAGCTTAGAGAGGGACACTGAAGCTTTCTTT. Using reference TRBV7-9 and TRBJ1-1 for the parts outside the CDR3, the full variable domain is DTGVSQNPRHKITKRGQNVTFRCDPISEHNRLYWYRQTLGQGPEFLTYFQNEAQLEKSRLLSDRFSAERPKGSFSTLEIQRTEQGDSAMYLCASSLERDTEAFFGQGTRLTVV.

This chain's CDR3 is CASRGQGASAFF. The CDR3 DNA reads TGTGCCAGCCGCGGACAGGGGGCTTCGGCTTTCTTT. J is TRBJ1-1 and V is TRBV13; TRBD1 matches 11 bases. There are 12 residues in the CDR3. Germline V lookup: CDR1 PRHDT, CDR2 FYEKMQ (reference sequence). V was pared by 8 bases and J by 11 bases, with 7 bases of the junction left unmatched.